This passage covers 21 T cell receptor beta chains from one sample sequenced in a study of cytomegalovirus exposure and HLA in healthy donors. Here immunoSEQ multiplex PCR was the method, and the copy in TCRdb shows in-frame clones only, minus some. The sample yields 150,000 to 200,000 clones, 80% to 85% seen once. The specimen sequenced was PBMCs. Receptors originate from a man aged 30 to 45 in good health and CMV-seropositive.

This chain joins TRBV23-1 and TRBJ1-4; D ambiguous. TRBV23-1 is sorted into the ORF group, with uncertain function. V was pared by 4 bases and J by 1 base, with 10 bases between. The CDR3 consists of 15 residues. The CDR3: CASSPFPLTNEKLFF. For the CDR3, the DNA is TGCGCCAGCAGTCCGTTTCCGTTAACTAATGAAAAACTGTTTTTT.

This clone was recorded only once. The chain links TRBV9 to TRBJ2-3; tentatively, D is TRBD2 (7 bases). This CDR3 comprises 16 residues. Germline V gene data show CDR1 as SGDLS and CDR2 as YYNGEE. Between the trimmed V and J ends, which lost 4 bases and 0 bases, there was a span of 15 bases. The CDR3 region is CASSTEGGGSTDTQYF. The CDR3 DNA reads TGTGCCAGCAGCACAGAGGGGGGAGGGAGCACAGATACGCAGTATTTT.

The chain uses TRBV11-3 and TRBJ2-1; a possible D gene is TRBD2 (5 bases). Germline CDR1 and CDR2: SGHNT and YENEEA. Trimming cost V 5 bases and J 0 bases, with 11 bases left between them. CDR3 length equals 15 residues. CDR3 loop: CASSPAESSYNEQFF. The CDR3 nucleotides read TGTGCCAGCAGCCCAGCGGAGAGCTCCTACAATGAGCAGTTCTTC. Combining the CDR3 with reference TRBV11-3 and TRBJ2-1 gives the whole variable domain EAGVVQSPRYKIIEKKQPVAFWCNPISGHNTLYWYLQNLGQGPELLIRYENEEAVDDSQLPKDRFSAERLKGVDSTLKIQPAELGDSAVYLCASSPAESSYNEQFFGPGTRLTVL.

This clone was counted between two and nine times. The V and J genes are TRBV28 and TRBJ2-2; weak D call: TRBD2 (5 bases). Between the trimmed V and J ends, which lost 8 bases and 8 bases, there was a span of 15 bases. CDR3 size: 13 residues. The V gene's germline CDR1 is MDHEN and CDR2 SYDVKM. CDR3 in DNA: TGTGCCAGCCGCCTGTCGGGGTATGGGGAGCTGTTTTTT. Translated: CASRLSGYGELFF.

V gene TRBV28 combines with J gene TRBJ2-2, with 9 bases fitting TRBD1. Germline CDR1 and CDR2: MDHEN and SYDVKM. V lost 2 bases and J lost 3; bases outside the gene matches: 1. The CDR3 loop spans 15 amino acids. The CDR3 loop reads CASSLGTGYTGELFF. The DNA for the CDR3 is TGTGCCAGCAGTTTAGGGACAGGGTACACCGGGGAGCTGTTTTTT.

The chain combines TRBV27 with TRBJ2-3; a possible D gene is TRBD2 (5 bases). In germline, CDR1 is MNHEY, CDR2 SMNVEV (reference sequence). V was clipped by 4 bases and J by 0 bases, with 14 bases between them. The CDR3 sequence is 16 residues long. The CDR3 nucleotides are TGTGCCAGCAGTTGGGCTAGCCCGGTTAGCACAGATACGCAGTATTTT. It yields the protein CASSWASPVSTDTQYF.

The CDR3 loop is CASSWDRGGRELFF. The CDR3 coding sequence is TGTGCCAGCAGCTGGGACAGGGGAGGGAGGGAGCTGTTTTTT. This sequence joins TRBV7-2 and TRBJ2-2; TRBD1 aligns across 10 bases. The germline gives CDR1 SGHTA, CDR2 FQGNSA. The CDR3 is 14 residues long. Trimming took 4 bases from V and 9 from J; bases not matched to a gene: 5.

The rearrangement links TRBV2 to TRBJ2-7; TRBD1 matches 8 bases. After removal of 8 bases from V and 3 bases from J, the junction contained 3 bases not matched to a gene. Looked up from germline, CDR1 is SNHLY and CDR2 is FYNNEI. The CDR3 is made up of 12 amino acids. DNA for the CDR3: TGTGCCAGCCGGGACAGGCGCTACGAGCAGTACTTC. Translation: CASRDRRYEQYF.

This chain uses TRBV27 with TRBJ2-7, with 9 bases lining up with TRBD1. From germline, CDR1 is MNHEY and CDR2 SMNVEV (reference sequence). Trimming at V came to 2 bases and at J to 4 bases, leaving 9 bases not matched to a gene. The CDR3 totals 16 residues. The CDR3 loop reads CASSLRGQGGKYEQYF. As DNA, the CDR3 is TGTGCCAGCAGTTTACGGGGACAGGGTGGGAAGTACGAGCAGTACTTC.

This chain uses TRBV29-1 with TRBJ1-2; 8 bases fit TRBD1. Germline-derived CDR1 and CDR2 are SQVTM and ANQGSEA. CDR3 length: 13 residues. With V trimmed by 3 bases and J by 7 bases, 7 bases remained unmatched. DNA for the CDR3: TGCAGCGTTGATCCCACAGGGGGGGCTGGCTACACCTTC. Its protein product is CSVDPTGGAGYTF.

This clone was counted a single time. The rearrangement joins TRBV5-4 to TRBJ2-1, with D possibly being TRBD1 (6 bases). Germline CDR1 and CDR2: SGHNT and YYREEE (reference sequence). The CDR3 has 16 residues. Trimming stripped 3 bases from V and 8 bases from J, with 21 bases between. The CDR3 loop reads CASSSPNKGVSDEQFF. In DNA form, the CDR3 reads TGTGCCAGCAGCTCCCCAAACAAGGGGGTCAGCGATGAGCAGTTCTTC.

V is TRBV7-9 and J is TRBJ2-7; no definite D call. The CDR3 covers 15 residues. V was clipped by 6 bases and J by 0 bases, with 15 bases between them. Germline CDR1 is SEHNR and CDR2 is FQNEAQ (reference sequence). CDR3 coding DNA: TGTGCCAGCAGTTATCAAACAGCTCGCTCCTACGAGCAGTACTTC. Translation: CASSYQTARSYEQYF.

V and J are TRBV10-3 and TRBJ2-3; TRBD2 aligns across 11 bases. The ends lost 4 bases at V and 1 base at J; junction bases unmatched: 4. The CDR3 has 16 residues. Germline V lookup: CDR1 ENHRY, CDR2 SYGVKD. CDR3 nucleotides: TGTGCCATCAGTGGAGGGACTAGCGGTGGCACAGATACGCAGTATTTT. As protein: CAISGGTSGGTDTQYF.

The rearrangement uses TRBV30 and TRBJ1-2; 8 nucleotides line up with TRBD1. This CDR3 region has 14 residues. Losses at the gene ends were 0 bases for V and 8 bases for J; bases not matched to a gene: 8. Per the germline V gene, CDR1 is GTSNPN and CDR2 is SVGIG (reference sequence). CDR3 amino acids: CAWSVEQGEQGYTF. The CDR3 nucleotides are TGTGCCTGGAGTGTAGAACAGGGGGAACAAGGCTACACCTTC.

The chain is built from TRBV5-1 and TRBJ2-1; 12 bases line up with TRBD1. The V and J ends lost 0 bases and 6 bases, in that order; junction bases with no gene match: 4. CDR1 and CDR2 (germline): SGHRS, YFSETQ. The CDR3 totals 16 residues. In DNA form, the CDR3 reads TGCGCCAGCAGCTTGGGAGGGACAGGGGGCGTCAATGAGCAGTTCTTC. Translated, it gives CASSLGGTGGVNEQFF.

The chain combines TRBV30 with TRBJ2-5; D not certain. CDR1 is GTSNPN, CDR2 SVGIG, per germline (reference sequence). V dropped 5 bases and J dropped 5 bases, with 9 bases sitting between them. The CDR3 contains 11 residues. The CDR3 DNA is TGTGCCTGGGGCCCTTCGGAGACCCAGTACTTC. Its protein product is CAWGPSETQYF. The whole variable domain, filled in from reference TRBV30 and TRBJ2-5, reads SQTIHQWPATLVQPVGSPLSLECTVEGTSNPNLYWYRQAAGRGLQLLFYSVGIGQISSEVPQNLSASRPQDRQFILSSKKLLLSDSGFYLCAWGPSETQYFGPGTRLLVL.

This clone was observed a single time. The genes are TRBV11-2 and TRBJ1-1; D not certain. This CDR3 contains 13 residues. Trimming took 4 bases from V and 5 from J, leaving 11 bases between them. CDR1 is SGHAT, CDR2 FQNNGV, per germline. The CDR3 here is CASSYQYGTEAFF. The CDR3 DNA sequence: TGTGCCAGCAGCTATCAGTACGGGACTGAAGCTTTCTTT. Drawing the rest from reference TRBV11-2 and TRBJ1-1, the complete variable domain is EAGVAQSPRYKIIEKRQSVAFWCNPISGHATLYWYQQILGQGPKLLIQFQNNGVVDDSQLPKDRFSAERLKGVDSTLKIQPAKLEDSAVYLCASSYQYGTEAFFGQGTRLTVV.

This CDR3 reads CASSVDGRAFNEQFF. CDR3 bases: TGTGCCAGCAGCGTAGACGGGAGGGCCTTCAATGAGCAGTTCTTC. The chain has TRBV9 and TRBJ2-1, with TRBD2 matching over 8 bases. The germline V gene has CDR1 SGDLS and CDR2 YYNGEE. CDR3 length: 15 residues. After removal of 0 bases from V and 6 bases from J, the junction contained 5 bases not matched to a gene. Full variable domain (rest looked up from reference TRBV9 and TRBJ2-1): DSGVTQTPKHLITATGQRVTLRCSPRSGDLSVYWYQQSLDQGLQFLIQYYNGEERAKGNILERFSAQQFPDLHSELNLSSLELGDSALYFCASSVDGRAFNEQFFGPGTRLTVL.

This clone was found many times. The gene calls are TRBV5-1 and TRBJ2-2; the match to TRBD1 covers 9 bases. Losses at the gene ends were 4 bases for V and 6 bases for J; bases not matched to a gene: 4. CDR3 length equals 14 residues. Per germline, CDR1 SGHRS and CDR2 YFSETQ. The CDR3 here is CASSVDRGAGELFF. The CDR3 bases are TGCGCCAGCAGCGTGGACAGGGGAGCCGGGGAGCTGTTTTTT.

The chain carries TRBV5-6 and TRBJ2-1; 11 positions match TRBD2. Germline V CDR1 and CDR2: SGHDT, YYEEEE. The J segment lost 0 bases and the V segment lost 4 bases, leaving 6 bases of the junction unmatched. This CDR3 is 17 amino acids long. In DNA form, the CDR3 reads TGTGCCAGCAGCGTCGGACTAGCGGGTAGCTCCTACAATGAGCAGTTCTTC. Amino acid sequence: CASSVGLAGSSYNEQFF. Drawing the rest from reference TRBV5-6 and TRBJ2-1, the complete variable domain is DAGVTQSPTHLIKTRGQQVTLRCSPKSGHDTVSWYQQALGQGPQFIFQYYEEEERQRGNFPDRFSGHQFPNYSSELNVNALLLGDSALYLCASSVGLAGSSYNEQFFGPGTRLTVL.

This chain links TRBV29-1 with TRBJ1-2; the match to TRBD1 covers 8 bases. Germline V CDR1 and CDR2: SQVTM, ANQGSEA. The length of the CDR3 is 13 residues. V shed 5 bases, J shed 3 bases, and the junction held 5 bases outside the gene matches. CDR3 protein: CSVQTGVDYGYTF. CDR3 sequence (DNA): TGCAGCGTTCAGACAGGGGTCGACTATGGCTACACCTTC. The full variable domain, completed using reference TRBV29-1 and TRBJ1-2, is SAVISQKPSRDICQRGTSLTIQCQVDSQVTMMFWYRQQPGQSLTLIATANQGSEATYESGFVIDKFPISRPNLTFSTLTVSNMSPEDSSIYLCSVQTGVDYGYTFGSGTRLTVV.